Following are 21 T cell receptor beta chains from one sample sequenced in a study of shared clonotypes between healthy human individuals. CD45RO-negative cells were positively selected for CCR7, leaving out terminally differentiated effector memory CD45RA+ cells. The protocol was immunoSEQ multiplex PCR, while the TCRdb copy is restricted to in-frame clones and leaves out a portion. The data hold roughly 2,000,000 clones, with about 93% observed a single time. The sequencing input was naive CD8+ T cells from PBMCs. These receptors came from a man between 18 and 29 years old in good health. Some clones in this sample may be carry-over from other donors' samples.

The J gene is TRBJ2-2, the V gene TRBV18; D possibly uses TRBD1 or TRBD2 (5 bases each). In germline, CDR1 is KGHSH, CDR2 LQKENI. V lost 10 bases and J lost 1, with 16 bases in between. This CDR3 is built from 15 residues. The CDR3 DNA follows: TGTGCCACCCTATGGGGGACGCAGAACACCGGGGAGCTGTTTTTT. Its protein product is CATLWGTQNTGELFF. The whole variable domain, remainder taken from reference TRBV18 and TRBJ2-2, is NAGVMQNPRHLVRRRGQEARLRCSPMKGHSHVYWYRQLPEEGLKFMVYLQKENIIDESGMPKERFSAEFPKEGPSILRIQQVVRGDSAAYFCATLWGTQNTGELFFGEGSRLTVL.

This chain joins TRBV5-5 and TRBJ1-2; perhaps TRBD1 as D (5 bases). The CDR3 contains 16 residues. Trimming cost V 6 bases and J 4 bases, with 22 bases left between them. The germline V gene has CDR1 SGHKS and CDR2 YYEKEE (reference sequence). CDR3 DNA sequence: TGTGCCAGCAAGCCTCCTGCGGGGGTTGCCCCCTATGGCTACACCTTC. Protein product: CASKPPAGVAPYGYTF.

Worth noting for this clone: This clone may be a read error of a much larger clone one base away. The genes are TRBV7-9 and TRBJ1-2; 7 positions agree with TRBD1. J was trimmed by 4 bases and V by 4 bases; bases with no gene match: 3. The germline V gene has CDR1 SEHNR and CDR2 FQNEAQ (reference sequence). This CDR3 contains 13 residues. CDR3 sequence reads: CASSSPGGYGYTF. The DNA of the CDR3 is TGTGCCAGCAGCTCCCCAGGGGGCTATGGCTACACCTTC.

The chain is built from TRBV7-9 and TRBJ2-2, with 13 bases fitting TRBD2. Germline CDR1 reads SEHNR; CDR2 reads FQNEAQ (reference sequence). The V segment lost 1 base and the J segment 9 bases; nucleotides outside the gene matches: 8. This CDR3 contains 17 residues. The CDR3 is CASSLVELAGGPRELFF. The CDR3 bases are TGTGCCAGCAGCTTAGTCGAACTAGCGGGAGGGCCCAGGGAGCTGTTTTTT. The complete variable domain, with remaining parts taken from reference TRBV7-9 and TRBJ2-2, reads DTGVSQNPRHKITKRGQNVTFRCDPISEHNRLYWYRQTLGQGPEFLTYFQNEAQLEKSRLLSDRFSAERPKGSFSTLEIQRTEQGDSAMYLCASSLVELAGGPRELFFGEGSRLTVL.

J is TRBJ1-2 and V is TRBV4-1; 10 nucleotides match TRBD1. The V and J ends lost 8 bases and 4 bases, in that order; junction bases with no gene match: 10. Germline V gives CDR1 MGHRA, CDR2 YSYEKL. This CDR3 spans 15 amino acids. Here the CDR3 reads CASSPGTGASYGYTF. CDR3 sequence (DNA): TGCGCCAGCTCCCCCGGGACAGGGGCGTCCTATGGCTACACCTTC.

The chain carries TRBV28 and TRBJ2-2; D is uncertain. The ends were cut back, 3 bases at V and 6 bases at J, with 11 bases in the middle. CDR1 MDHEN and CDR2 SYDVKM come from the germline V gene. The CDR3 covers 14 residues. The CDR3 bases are TGTGCCAGCAGTTTTGGGCCAAGCGCCGGGGAGCTGTTTTTT. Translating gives CASSFGPSAGELFF. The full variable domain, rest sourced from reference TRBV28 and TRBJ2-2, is DVKVTQSSRYLVKRTGEKVFLECVQDMDHENMFWYRQDPGLGLRLIYFSYDVKMKEKGDIPEGYSVSREKKERFSLILESASTNQTSMYLCASSFGPSAGELFFGEGSRLTVL.

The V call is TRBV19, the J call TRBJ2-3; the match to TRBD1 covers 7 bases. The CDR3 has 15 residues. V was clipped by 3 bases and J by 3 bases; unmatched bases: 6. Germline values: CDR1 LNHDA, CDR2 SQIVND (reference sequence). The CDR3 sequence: CASSIRTGKTDTQYF. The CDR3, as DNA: TGTGCCAGTAGTATTAGGACAGGTAAAACAGATACGCAGTATTTT.

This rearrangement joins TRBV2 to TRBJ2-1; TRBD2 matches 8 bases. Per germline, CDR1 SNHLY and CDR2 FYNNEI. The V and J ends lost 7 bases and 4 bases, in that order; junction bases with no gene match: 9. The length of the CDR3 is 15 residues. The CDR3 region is CASTPDSGTYNEQFF. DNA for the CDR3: TGTGCCAGCACCCCGGATAGCGGGACTTACAATGAGCAGTTCTTC. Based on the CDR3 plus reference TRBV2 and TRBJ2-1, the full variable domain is EPEVTQTPSHQVTQMGQEVILRCVPISNHLYFYWYRQILGQKVEFLVSFYNNEISEKSEIFDDQFSVERPDGSNFTLKIRSTKLEDSAMYFCASTPDSGTYNEQFFGPGTRLTVL.

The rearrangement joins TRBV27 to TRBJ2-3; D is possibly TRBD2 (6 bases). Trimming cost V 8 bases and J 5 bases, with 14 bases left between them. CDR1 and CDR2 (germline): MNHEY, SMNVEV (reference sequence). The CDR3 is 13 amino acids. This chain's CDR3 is CASGIRGGDTQYF. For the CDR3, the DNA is TGTGCCAGCGGAATTAGGGGAGGAGATACGCAGTATTTT.

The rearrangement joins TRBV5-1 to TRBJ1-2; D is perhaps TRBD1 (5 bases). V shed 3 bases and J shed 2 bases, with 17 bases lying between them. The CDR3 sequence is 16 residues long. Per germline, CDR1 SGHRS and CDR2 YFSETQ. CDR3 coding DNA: TGCGCCAGCAGCTCATTTCTGGGGGGGAACAACTATGGCTACACCTTC. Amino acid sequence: CASSSFLGGNNYGYTF.

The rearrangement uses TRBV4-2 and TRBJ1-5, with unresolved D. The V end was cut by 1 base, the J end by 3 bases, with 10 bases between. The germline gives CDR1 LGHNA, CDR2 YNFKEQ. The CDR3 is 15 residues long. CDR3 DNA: TGTGCCAGCAGCCAAGGGGAACATACCAATCAGCCCCAGCATTTT. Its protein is CASSQGEHTNQPQHF.

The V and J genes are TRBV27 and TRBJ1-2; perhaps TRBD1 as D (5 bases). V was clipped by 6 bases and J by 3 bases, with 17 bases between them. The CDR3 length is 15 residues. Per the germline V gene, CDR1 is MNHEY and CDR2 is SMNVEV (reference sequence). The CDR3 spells CASRGTGDIHYGYTF. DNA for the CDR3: TGTGCCAGCAGGGGTACAGGAGACATCCACTATGGCTACACCTTC.

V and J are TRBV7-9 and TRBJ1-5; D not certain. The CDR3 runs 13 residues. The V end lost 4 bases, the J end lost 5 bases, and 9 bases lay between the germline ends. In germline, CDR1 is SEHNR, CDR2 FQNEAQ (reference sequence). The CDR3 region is CASSSFLDQPQHF. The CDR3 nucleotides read TGTGCCAGCAGCTCCTTCTTAGATCAGCCCCAGCATTTT.

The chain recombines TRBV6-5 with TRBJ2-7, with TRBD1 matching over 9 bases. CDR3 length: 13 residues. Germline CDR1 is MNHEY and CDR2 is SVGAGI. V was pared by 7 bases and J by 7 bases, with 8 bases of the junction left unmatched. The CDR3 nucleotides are TGTGCCAGCACCCTTACAGGGGGCGGTGAGCAGTACTTC. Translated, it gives CASTLTGGGEQYF.

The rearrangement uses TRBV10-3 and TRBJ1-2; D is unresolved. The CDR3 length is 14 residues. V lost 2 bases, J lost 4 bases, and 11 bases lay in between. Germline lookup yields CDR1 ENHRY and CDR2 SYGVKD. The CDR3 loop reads CAISEAGEGYGYTF. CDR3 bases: TGTGCCATCAGTGAGGCAGGTGAGGGCTATGGCTACACCTTC.

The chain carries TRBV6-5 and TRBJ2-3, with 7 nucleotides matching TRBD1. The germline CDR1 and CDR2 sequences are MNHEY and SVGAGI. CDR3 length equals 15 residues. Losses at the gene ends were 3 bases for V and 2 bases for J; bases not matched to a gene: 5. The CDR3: CASSYTGAYTDTQYF. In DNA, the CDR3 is TGTGCCAGCAGTTATACAGGGGCTTACACAGATACGCAGTATTTT.

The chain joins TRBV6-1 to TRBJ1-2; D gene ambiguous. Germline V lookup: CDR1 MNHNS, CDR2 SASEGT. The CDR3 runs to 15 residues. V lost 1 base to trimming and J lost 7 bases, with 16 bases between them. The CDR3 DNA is TGTGCCAGCAGTGAAGGGAACAGAGTTCCCCTTGGCTACACCTTC. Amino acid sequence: CASSEGNRVPLGYTF.

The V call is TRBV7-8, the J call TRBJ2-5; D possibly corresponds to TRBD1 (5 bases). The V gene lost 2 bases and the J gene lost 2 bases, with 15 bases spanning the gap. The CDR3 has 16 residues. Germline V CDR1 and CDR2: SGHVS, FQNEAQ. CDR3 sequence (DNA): TGTGCCAGCAGCTTAACAGGAAATTTTGGGCAAGAGACCCAGTACTTC. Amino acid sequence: CASSLTGNFGQETQYF.

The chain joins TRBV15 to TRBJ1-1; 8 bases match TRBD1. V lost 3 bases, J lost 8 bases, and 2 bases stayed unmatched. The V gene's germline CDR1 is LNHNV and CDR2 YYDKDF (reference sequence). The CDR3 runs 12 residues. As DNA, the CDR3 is TGTGCCACCAGCAGGAGGGACAGGGAAGCTTTCTTT. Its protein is CATSRRDREAFF. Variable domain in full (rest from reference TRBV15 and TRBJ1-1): DAMVIQNPRYQVTQFGKPVTLSCSQTLNHNVMYWYQQKSSQAPKLLFHYYDKDFNNEADTPDNFQSRRPNTSFCFLDIRSPGLGDTAMYLCATSRRDREAFFGQGTRLTVV.

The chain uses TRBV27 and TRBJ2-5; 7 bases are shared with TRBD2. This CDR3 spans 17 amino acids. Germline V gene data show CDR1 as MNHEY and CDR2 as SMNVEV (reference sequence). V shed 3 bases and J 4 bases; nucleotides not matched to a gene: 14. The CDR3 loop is CASSLVRGAGAPETQYF. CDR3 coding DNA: TGTGCCAGCAGTTTGGTTCGTGGGGCGGGAGCGCCAGAGACCCAGTACTTC.

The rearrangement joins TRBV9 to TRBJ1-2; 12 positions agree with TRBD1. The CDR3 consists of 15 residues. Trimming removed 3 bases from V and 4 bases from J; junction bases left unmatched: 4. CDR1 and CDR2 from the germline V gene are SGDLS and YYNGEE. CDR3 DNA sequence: TGTGCCAGCAGCGCCCGGGACAGGGGGCCCTATGGCTACACCTTC. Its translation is CASSARDRGPYGYTF.